The clone carrying this TCR beta chain was picked up many times. This entry comes from a study of CD8+ T cells in alopecia areata. Between the trimmed V and J ends, which lost 4 bases and 3 bases, there was a span of 9 bases. This CDR3 comprises 14 residues. Germline V gene sequence: CDR1 SNHLY, CDR2 FYNNEI. Reverse transcription of extracted RNA yielded cDNA, which provided the sequencing template. Profiling relied on immunoSEQ multiplex PCR, and the TCRdb table lists in-frame clones only, not all of them. The table has 110,000 to 150,000 clones, approximately 49% seen once; the top ten hold over 0.85%.

The sequence derives from a human donor with alopecia areata. The sample here was CD4+ T cells sorted from blood, taken at week 0. V usage is TRBV2 and J usage is TRBJ1-4; TRBD1 is a possible D gene (6 bases). CDR3 in amino acids: CASSAWTANEKLFF. The CDR3 nucleotides are TGTGCCAGCAGTGCCTGGACAGCTAATGAAAAACTGTTTTTT.